The 3 T cell receptor beta chains presented below share a single source sample, sequenced in a study of blood T cell repertoires in COVID-19. Method: immunoSEQ multiplex PCR; TCRdb's copy keeps in-frame clones and lacks some. This sample has about 220,000 clones; around 81% occur once, and the top ten carry roughly 12%. The sequenced sample was peripheral blood. The origin of the receptors is a human donor in a cohort sampled during active COVID-19.

CDR3 nucleotide sequence: TGTGCCAGCAGCCAAGGGCGGCTTAATGAAAAACTGTTTTTT. It encodes CASSQGRLNEKLFF. The chain has TRBV3-1 (or the pseudogene TRBV3-2) and TRBJ1-4; D not certain. CDR1 and CDR2 from the germline V gene are LGHDT and YNNKEL (reference sequence). The ends were cut back, 1 base at V and 4 bases at J, with 7 bases in the middle. The CDR3 is made up of 14 amino acids.

The rearrangement uses TRBV28 and TRBJ1-5; D is unclear. CDR3 size: 15 residues. The V gene's germline CDR1 is MDHEN and CDR2 SYDVKM. V lost 3 bases and J 5 bases, leaving 14 bases between the germline ends. The DNA for the CDR3 is TGTGCCAGCAGTTTGAGAGGGAGGCGGGATCAGCCCCAGCATTTT. Translating it yields CASSLRGRRDQPQHF. Complete variable domain (other parts from reference TRBV28 and TRBJ1-5): DVKVTQSSRYLVKRTGEKVFLECVQDMDHENMFWYRQDPGLGLRLIYFSYDVKMKEKGDIPEGYSVSREKKERFSLILESASTNQTSMYLCASSLRGRRDQPQHFGDGTRLSIL.

This sequence joins TRBV2 and TRBJ2-1; D gene ambiguous. This CDR3 is 13 amino acids long. Trimming pared 7 bases from V and 6 bases from J, leaving 13 bases between. CDR1 is SNHLY, CDR2 FYNNEI, per germline. The CDR3 sequence is CASTSPLSNEQFF. CDR3 nucleotide sequence: TGTGCCAGCACCTCCCCCCTCAGCAATGAGCAGTTCTTC.